Included here is one T cell receptor beta chain sequence, with context. This sample is drawn from a study of cytomegalovirus exposure and HLA in healthy donors. The PCR had 60 Vbeta and 13 Jbeta primers. Sequencing was performed with immunoSEQ multiplex PCR; in TCRdb, only in-frame clones are kept and a portion is missing. This repertoire shows tens of thousands of clones, more than 70% found once; its top ten account for about 1.6%. The CDR3 sequence is 14 residues long. Germline assignment: CDR1 SSHAT and CDR2 FNYEAQ (reference sequence). The rearrangement uses TRBV7-7 and TRBJ2-7; 7 bases are a match to TRBD1. Sequencing input: PBMCs. The sequence derives from a young man in good health and CMV-seropositive. The CDR3 is CASSGTEANYEQYF. Written as DNA, the CDR3 is TGTGCTAGCTCCGGGACAGAGGCGAACTACGAGCAGTACTTC.